These 24 T cell receptor beta chains came from one sample sequenced in a study of human T cells and chemical hapten exposure. Time point here: patch test 2, 6 weeks after DPC sensitization. Regarding treatment: therapeutic diphenylcyclopropenone sensitization with weekly scalp DPC. TCRdb ran MiXCR on the RACE reads and lists one entry per CDR3 protein. The sample lists tens of thousands of distinct CDR3 sequences; around a tenth were seen once. Sample: whole blood, taken in connection with sensitization to the hapten diphenylcyclopropenone (DPC). The receptor set was obtained from a man aged 25 to 40 with alopecia areata. Some clones in this sample may be carry-over from other donors' samples.

This clonotype was found a few times. The CDR3 DNA follows: TGTGCCAGCAGTCCTCAGGTTGAGCAGTTCTTC. Its translation is CASSPQVEQFF. This chain joins TRBV12-3 or TRBV12-4 and TRBJ2-1; no clear D gene. V lost 5 bases and J 9 bases, leaving 8 bases between the germline ends. CDR3 size: 11 residues.

With respect to this clonotype: The germline gene is not matched at one end of the junction; a read error may be the cause. The V gene is TRBV7-7, the J gene TRBJ2-1, with D perhaps being TRBD1 or TRBD2 (6 bases each). CDR1 is SSHAT, CDR2 FNYEAQ, per germline (reference sequence). This CDR3 contains 16 residues. CDR3 region: CASSLGWGASYNEQFF. In nucleotides, the CDR3 is TGTGCTAGCAGCTTAGGCTGGGGGGCCTCCTACAATGAGCAGTTCTTC.

This clonotype was picked up many times. This sequence joins TRBV6-6 and TRBJ2-3; D is possibly TRBD2 (6 bases). CDR1 is MNHNY, CDR2 SVGAGI, per germline (reference sequence). CDR3 length equals 15 residues. Trimming took off 2 bases at V and 2 bases at J, with 11 bases between the two ends. CDR3 bases: TGTGCCAGCAGTTACCCGGGACTTACCACAGATACGCAGTATTTT. Translating it yields CASSYPGLTTDTQYF.

The chain carries TRBV3-1 and TRBJ2-1; the D gene is possibly TRBD1 (5 bases). This CDR3 has 15 amino acids. The germline gives CDR1 LGHDT, CDR2 YNNKEL (reference sequence). Trimming took 0 bases from V and 9 from J, leaving 15 bases between them. CDR3 region: CASSQEGAGYGEQFF. The CDR3 DNA sequence: TGTGCCAGCAGCCAAGAAGGGGCAGGTTACGGTGAGCAGTTCTTC.

This clonotype was counted a few times. The J gene is TRBJ2-3, the V gene TRBV29-1, with D possibly matching TRBD2 (7 bases). Deletions cut 6 bases from V and 2 bases from J, with 18 bases between. Germline lookup yields CDR1 SQVTM and CDR2 ANQGSEA. CDR3 length equals 15 residues. CDR3 sequence reads: CSVGGLDSFTDTQYF. Here the CDR3 DNA reads TGCAGCGTCGGGGGGCTGGACTCGTTCACAGATACGCAGTATTTT.

This clonotype was counted between two and nine times. The genes are TRBV3-1 and TRBJ2-7, with 9 positions matching TRBD1. The germline V gene has CDR1 LGHDT and CDR2 YNNKEL (reference sequence). With V trimmed by 0 bases and J by 1 base, 4 bases remained unmatched. The CDR3 length is 16 residues. This chain's CDR3 is CASSQDLGTGSYEQYF. CDR3 bases: TGTGCCAGCAGCCAAGATCTCGGGACAGGGTCCTACGAGCAGTACTTC.

The chain combines TRBV29-1 with TRBJ2-7; 15 nucleotides match TRBD2. CDR1 and CDR2 from the germline V gene are SQVTM and ANQGSEA. This CDR3 has 14 residues. Unmatched junction bases numbered 3, after V lost 5 bases and J lost 4 bases. The CDR3 DNA is TGCAGCGTTTCCGGACTAGCGGGAGGGTACGAGCAGTACTTC. It encodes CSVSGLAGGYEQYF.

This clonotype was seen at least ten times. The V and J genes are TRBV7-7 and TRBJ2-2; a weak D match, TRBD2 (6 bases). The length of the CDR3 is 13 residues. The V and J ends lost 10 bases and 4 bases respectively, with 13 bases between them. Looked up from germline, CDR1 is SSHAT and CDR2 is FNYEAQ (reference sequence). The CDR3 DNA sequence: TGTGCCACCGGGGGAGCGGGCACCGGGGAGCTGTTTTTT. This encodes CATGGAGTGELFF.

This clonotype has just a few counts. This chain joins TRBV4-1 and TRBJ1-1; D is undetermined. This CDR3 has 14 amino acids. The V gene lost 0 bases and the J gene lost 3 bases, with 8 bases spanning the gap. Per germline, CDR1 MGHRA and CDR2 YSYEKL. The DNA for the CDR3 is TGCGCCAGCAGCCAAGACAATGGGGACACTGAAGCTTTCTTT. Translation gives CASSQDNGDTEAFF.

In its sample, this clonotype is medium-sized (0.01 to 0.1%). The chain carries TRBV4-2 and TRBJ2-3; 10 bases are a match to TRBD2. The germline V gene has CDR1 LGHNA and CDR2 YNFKEQ. V gave up 0 bases and J gave up 1 base; unmatched junction bases: 1. The CDR3 has 16 amino acids. This CDR3 is CASSQELAGGTDTQYF. For the CDR3, the DNA is TGTGCCAGCAGCCAAGAGCTAGCGGGGGGCACAGATACGCAGTATTTT.

This clonotype was found many times. The chain has TRBV7-3 and TRBJ2-1; D may be TRBD2 (6 bases). Trimming pared 1 base from V and 2 bases from J, leaving 12 bases between. The CDR3 is made up of 16 amino acids. Germline V gene sequence: CDR1 SGHTA, CDR2 FQGTGA. DNA of the CDR3: TGTGCCAGCAGCTTAATGTCTAGCGCAACCTACAATGAGCAGTTCTTC. The encoded protein is CASSLMSSATYNEQFF.

The rearrangement joins TRBV10-3 to TRBJ1-1; D not resolved. Between the trimmed V and J ends, which lost 5 bases and 5 bases, there was a span of 15 bases. The CDR3 covers 14 residues. The V gene's germline CDR1 is ENHRY and CDR2 SYGVKD. CDR3: CAISRTGVLTEAFF. The DNA for the CDR3 is TGTGCCATCAGTCGTACTGGGGTGCTAACTGAAGCTTTCTTT.

This clonotype has only a few counts. The chain has TRBV18 and TRBJ1-1; D remains ambiguous. The CDR3 totals 15 residues. The germline gives CDR1 KGHSH, CDR2 LQKENI. V lost 6 bases to trimming and J lost 2 bases, with 16 bases between them. CDR3 nucleotides: TGTGCCAGCTCCCGAGATGGAGGATCTAACACTGAAGCTTTCTTT. This gives the protein CASSRDGGSNTEAFF. Filled out from reference TRBV18 and TRBJ1-1, the complete variable domain reads NAGVMQNPRHLVRRRGQEARLRCSPMKGHSHVYWYRQLPEEGLKFMVYLQKENIIDESGMPKERFSAEFPKEGPSILRIQQVVRGDSAAYFCASSRDGGSNTEAFFGQGTRLTVV.

This clonotype came up many times. The chain joins TRBV20-1 to TRBJ2-7; TRBD2 matches at 11 bases. CDR1 DFQATT and CDR2 SNEGSKA come from the germline V gene (reference sequence). The CDR3 contains 16 residues. J lost 4 bases, V lost 0 bases, and 8 bases had no gene match. The CDR3 reads CSAREMVTSGMYEQYF. CDR3 nucleotide sequence: TGCAGTGCTAGAGAAATGGTGACTAGCGGGATGTACGAGCAGTACTTC.

This clonotype occurred a few times. Relative to the germline gene, one junction end is altered; a read error may explain this. This chain connects TRBV27 to TRBJ2-3; D ambiguous. CDR1 is MNHEY and CDR2 is SMNVEV in the germline V gene (reference sequence). CDR3 length: 12 amino acids. This CDR3 reads CACSLDQDTQYF. CDR3 coding DNA: TGTGCCTGCAGTTTGGATCAAGATACGCAGTATTTT.

The sample holds many counts of this clonotype. J is TRBJ1-1 and V is TRBV12-5; D is undetermined. The V end was cut by 1 base, the J end by 1 base, with 4 bases between. CDR1 LGHNT and CDR2 FRNRAP come from the germline V gene. There are 13 residues in the CDR3. CDR3: CASGLGTNTEAFF. In DNA, the CDR3 is TGTGCTAGTGGTTTGGGGACGAACACTGAAGCTTTCTTT.

The chain carries TRBV4-1 and TRBJ2-7; the D gene is possibly TRBD1 (6 bases). Germline lookup yields CDR1 MGHRA and CDR2 YSYEKL. The V end lost 2 bases, the J end lost 2 bases, and 13 bases lay between the germline ends. The CDR3 length is 15 residues. The CDR3 loop is CASSQPGHLTYEQYF. For the CDR3, the DNA is TGCGCCAGCAGCCAACCGGGACACCTCACCTACGAGCAGTACTTC.

Many counts were recorded for this clonotype. J is TRBJ1-5 and V is TRBV12-2; the table calls TRBD1, which could not be checked here. TRBV12-2 is noted as a pseudogene. The CDR3 consists of 16 residues. CDR3 region: CASRLGTGSPNQPQHF. In DNA form, the CDR3 reads TGTGCAAGTCGCTTAGGGACAGGGTCCCCCAATCAGCCCCAGCATTTT.

The CDR3 DNA follows: TGCGCCAGCAGCCAAGATTCAAGGGGAGGGGATCCAGCTTTCTTT. This encodes CASSQDSRGGDPAFF. V gene TRBV4-3 combines with J gene TRBJ1-1; tentatively, D is TRBD1 (5 bases). Germline V lookup: CDR1 LGHNA, CDR2 YSLEER. CDR3 size: 15 residues. Deletions cut 0 bases from V and 10 bases from J, with 18 bases between.

This chain links TRBV5-1 with TRBJ1-1; perhaps TRBD1 as D (6 bases). Trimming removed 3 bases at V and 1 base at J, with 10 bases between. This CDR3 spans 14 amino acids. Per the germline V gene, CDR1 is SGHRS and CDR2 is YFSETQ. CDR3 nucleotide sequence: TGCGCCAGCAGCTCGGGACAACCGAACACTGAAGCTTTCTTT. Translation: CASSSGQPNTEAFF.

Many counts were recorded for this clonotype. This rearrangement joins TRBV20-1 to TRBJ1-3, with D perhaps TRBD1 (5 bases). The germline V gene encodes CDR1 DFQATT and CDR2 SNEGSKA (reference sequence). The ends were cut back, 0 bases at V and 4 bases at J, with 10 bases in the middle. The CDR3 is 14 residues long. CDR3 in DNA: TGCAGTGCTAGAGATGTGGGGCCGGGAAACACCATATATTTT. This codes for CSARDVGPGNTIYF.

This clonotype was seen at least ten times. J is TRBJ1-1 and V is TRBV6-2 or TRBV6-3; D gene uncertain. Germline V gene data show CDR1 as MNHEY and CDR2 as SVGEGT. The CDR3 is 13 residues long. Trimming took 5 bases from V and 4 from J, leaving 11 bases between them. CDR3 DNA: TGTGCCAGCAGTGGAATAGACGGCACTGAAGCTTTCTTT. Protein: CASSGIDGTEAFF.

This clonotype was counted between two and nine times. The gene calls are TRBV6-6 and TRBJ1-1; no clear D. Germline V lookup: CDR1 MNHNY, CDR2 SVGAGI (reference sequence). Trimming shortened V by 7 bases and J by 1 base, and 10 bases separated the two germline ends. This CDR3 has 13 amino acids. The CDR3 loop reads CASNPRTNTEAFF. The CDR3 region has the DNA TGTGCCAGCAACCCCAGGACGAACACTGAAGCTTTCTTT.

Many counts were recorded for this clonotype. Compared with germline, one end of the junction differs, possibly owing to a read error. This sequence joins TRBV20-1 and TRBJ2-3; D not certain. CDR1 and CDR2 (germline): DFQATT, SNEGSKA (reference sequence). The CDR3 covers 14 residues. The CDR3 spells CSARGPSGTDTKYF. The CDR3 DNA sequence: TGCAGTGCTAGAGGGCCCTCTGGCACAGATACGAAGTATTTT.